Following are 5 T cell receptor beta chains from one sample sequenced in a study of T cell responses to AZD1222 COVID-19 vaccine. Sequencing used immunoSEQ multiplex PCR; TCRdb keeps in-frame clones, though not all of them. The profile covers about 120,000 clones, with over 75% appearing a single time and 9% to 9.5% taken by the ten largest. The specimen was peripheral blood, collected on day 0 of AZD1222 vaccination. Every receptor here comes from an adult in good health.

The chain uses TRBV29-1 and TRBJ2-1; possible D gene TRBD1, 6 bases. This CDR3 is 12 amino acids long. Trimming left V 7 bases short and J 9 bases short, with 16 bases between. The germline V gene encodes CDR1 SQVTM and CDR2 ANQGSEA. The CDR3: CSAQPRGSEQFF. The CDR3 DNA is TGCAGCGCCCAACCCAGGGGTTCTGAGCAGTTCTTC.

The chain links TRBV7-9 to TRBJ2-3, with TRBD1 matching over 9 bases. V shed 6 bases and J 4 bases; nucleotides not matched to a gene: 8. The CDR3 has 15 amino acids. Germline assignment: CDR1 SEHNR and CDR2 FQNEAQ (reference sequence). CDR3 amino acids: CASRMDRGRADTQYF. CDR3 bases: TGTGCCAGCAGGATGGACAGGGGAAGAGCAGATACGCAGTATTTT.

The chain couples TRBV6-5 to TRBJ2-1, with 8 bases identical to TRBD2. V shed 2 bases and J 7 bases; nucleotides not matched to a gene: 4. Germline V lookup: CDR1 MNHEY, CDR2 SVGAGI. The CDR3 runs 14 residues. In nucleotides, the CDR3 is TGTGCCAGCAGTTACCGTAGCGGGGAGAATGAGCAGTTCTTC. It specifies CASSYRSGENEQFF.

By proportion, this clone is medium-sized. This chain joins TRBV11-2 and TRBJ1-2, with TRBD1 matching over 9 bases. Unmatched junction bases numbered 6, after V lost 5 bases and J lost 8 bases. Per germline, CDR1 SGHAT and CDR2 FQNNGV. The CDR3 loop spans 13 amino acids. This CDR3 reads CASSIGTGSGYTF. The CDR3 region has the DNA TGTGCCAGCAGCATTGGGACAGGGAGCGGCTACACCTTC. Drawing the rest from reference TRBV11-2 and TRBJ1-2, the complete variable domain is EAGVAQSPRYKIIEKRQSVAFWCNPISGHATLYWYQQILGQGPKLLIQFQNNGVVDDSQLPKDRFSAERLKGVDSTLKIQPAKLEDSAVYLCASSIGTGSGYTFGSGTRLTVV.

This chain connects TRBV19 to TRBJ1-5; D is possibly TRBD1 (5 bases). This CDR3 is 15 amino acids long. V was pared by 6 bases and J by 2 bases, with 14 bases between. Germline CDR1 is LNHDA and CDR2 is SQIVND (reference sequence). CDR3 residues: CASSIGGYGNQPQHF. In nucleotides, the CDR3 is TGTGCCAGTAGCATCGGGGGGTACGGCAATCAGCCCCAGCATTTT.